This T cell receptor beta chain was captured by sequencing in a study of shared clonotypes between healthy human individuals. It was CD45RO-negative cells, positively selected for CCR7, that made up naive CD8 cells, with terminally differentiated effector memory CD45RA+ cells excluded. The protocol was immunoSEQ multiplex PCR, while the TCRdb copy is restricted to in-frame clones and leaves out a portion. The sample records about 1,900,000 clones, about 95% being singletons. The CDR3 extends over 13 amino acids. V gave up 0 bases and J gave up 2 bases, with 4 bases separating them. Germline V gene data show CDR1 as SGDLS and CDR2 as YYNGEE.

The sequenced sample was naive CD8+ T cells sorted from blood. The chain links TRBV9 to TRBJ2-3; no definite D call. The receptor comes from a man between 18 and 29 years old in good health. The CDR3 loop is CASSVAATDTQYF. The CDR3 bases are TGTGCCAGCAGCGTAGCGGCCACAGATACGCAGTATTTT.